This T cell receptor (beta chain) derives from a study of human T cells and chemical hapten exposure. Study outcomes and limitations: TCRs above 1 in 1000 frequency stayed constant with DPC sensitization. While controls formed fewer of them, expanded TCRs formed significantly more large CDR3 similarity clusters.

The sample holds one count of this clonotype. Its target is unknown. Each CDR3 protein gets one entry after TCRdb re-called the RACE reads with MiXCR. Here the sample spans 350,000 to 450,000 distinct CDR3 sequences, around 5.5% being singletons. Germline CDR1 reads SGDLS; CDR2 reads YYNGEE. The CDR3 is made up of 18 amino acids. J lost 0 bases, V lost 4 bases, and 8 bases had no gene match. Described time point: pre-sensitization, week 0. Treatment given: therapeutic diphenylcyclopropenone sensitization with weekly scalp DPC. Blood sampling occurred before each patch-test application. The input for sequencing was whole blood, taken in connection with sensitization to the hapten diphenylcyclopropenone (DPC). This TCR was sampled from a woman in her 50s with alopecia areata. Some clones in this sample may be carry-over from other donors' samples. The chain links TRBV9 to TRBJ2-3; TRBD2 aligns across 13 bases. In DNA, the CDR3 is TGTGCCAGCAGCTCCGGGACTAGCGGGACGTCCAGCACAGATACGCAGTATTTT. Amino acid sequence: CASSSGTSGTSSTDTQYF. The full variable domain, its missing parts supplied by reference TRBV9 and TRBJ2-3, is DSGVTQTPKHLITATGQRVTLRCSPRSGDLSVYWYQQSLDQGLQFLIQYYNGEERAKGNILERFSAQQFPDLHSELNLSSLELGDSALYFCASSSGTSGTSSTDTQYFGPGTRLTVL.